The 11 T cell receptor beta chains below all came from one sample that was sequenced in a study of blood T cell repertoires in COVID-19. Libraries were prepared by immunoSEQ multiplex PCR; TCRdb keeps only in-frame clonotypes and omits some of them. The sample carries tens of thousands of clones, around nine tenths recorded once. Specimen: peripheral blood. The source is a woman in her forties with active COVID-19.

V usage is TRBV6-1 and J usage is TRBJ1-6; D possibly corresponds to TRBD1 (5 bases). The CDR3 has 15 residues. Trimming removed 2 bases from V and 9 bases from J, with 14 bases in between. Germline loops: CDR1 MNHNS, CDR2 SASEGT. The CDR3 DNA reads as TGTGCCAGCAGTGAAACGCGCGGGGCAGTTTCACCCCTCCACTTT. It yields the protein CASSETRGAVSPLHF.

The V call is TRBV5-6, the J call TRBJ1-4; the D gene is possibly TRBD1 (6 bases). Trimming removed 2 bases at V and 3 bases at J, with 8 bases between. Germline loops: CDR1 SGHDT, CDR2 YYEEEE. CDR3 length: 14 residues. The CDR3: CASSFNRANEKLFF. Written as DNA, the CDR3 is TGTGCCAGCAGCTTTAACAGGGCTAATGAAAAACTGTTTTTT.

The chain recombines TRBV2 with TRBJ2-3, with TRBD2 matching 15 bases. This CDR3 contains 17 residues. J was trimmed by 7 bases and V by 3 bases; bases with no gene match: 8. Germline CDR1 is SNHLY and CDR2 is FYNNEI. The CDR3 sequence: CASSDWTSGGAGNTQYF. The CDR3, as DNA: TGTGCCAGCAGTGACTGGACTAGCGGGGGGGCAGGAAATACGCAGTATTTT. The variable domain in full, with the rest retrieved from reference TRBV2 and TRBJ2-3, is EPEVTQTPSHQVTQMGQEVILRCVPISNHLYFYWYRQILGQKVEFLVSFYNNEISEKSEIFDDQFSVERPDGSNFTLKIRSTKLEDSAMYFCASSDWTSGGAGNTQYFGPGTRLTVL.

The chain has TRBV7-8 and TRBJ2-1; TRBD1 agrees at 7 bases. The V segment lost 8 bases and the J segment 3 bases; nucleotides outside the gene matches: 10. The CDR3 contains 15 residues. Germline lookup yields CDR1 SGHVS and CDR2 FQNEAQ. The CDR3 nucleotides are TGTGCCAGCGGCCCCGGACGGGACAGCTACAATGAGCAGTTCTTC. Protein product: CASGPGRDSYNEQFF.

This chain connects TRBV7-2 to TRBJ2-1, with a weak D call TRBD2 (5 bases). The germline CDR1 and CDR2 sequences are SGHTA and FQGNSA. The CDR3 extends over 14 amino acids. Trimming cost V 2 bases and J 5 bases, with 10 bases left between them. CDR3 loop: CASSLSPGNNEQFF. The CDR3 coding sequence is TGTGCCAGCAGCTTATCACCGGGGAACAATGAGCAGTTCTTC. Full variable domain (remainder filled in from reference TRBV7-2 and TRBJ2-1): GAGVSQSPSNKVTEKGKDVELRCDPISGHTALYWYRQSLGQGLEFLIYFQGNSAPDKSGLPSDRFSAERTGGSVSTLTIQRTQQEDSAVYLCASSLSPGNNEQFFGPGTRLTVL.

The V gene is TRBV24-1, the J gene TRBJ1-2, with D possibly TRBD1 on 5 matching bases. V lost 4 bases and J lost 1, with 12 bases in between. The CDR3 spans 15 residues. Germline CDR1 reads KGHDR; CDR2 reads SFDVKD. The DNA of the CDR3 is TGTGCCACCAGTGAGCCGACAGCCAGTAACTATGGCTACACCTTC. Translated: CATSEPTASNYGYTF.

A single count supports this clone. The chain joins TRBV4-2 to TRBJ2-1; TRBD2 is a possible D gene (6 bases). V lost 4 bases and J lost 8, with 24 bases in between. This CDR3 comprises 17 residues. CDR1 is LGHNA, CDR2 YNFKEQ, per germline. CDR3 DNA: TGTGCCAGCAGCCCTCGAGGCGGGACTCCGGTATCGGATGAGCAGTTCTTC. Its translation: CASSPRGGTPVSDEQFF.

The chain is built from TRBV7-8 and TRBJ2-7; TRBD2 matches 13 bases. The V gene end was trimmed by 6 bases and the J gene end by 9 bases; junction bases not matched to a gene: 14. Per germline, CDR1 SGHVS and CDR2 FQNEAQ. The CDR3 spans 16 residues. CDR3 coding DNA: TGTGCCAGCAGTCCCACTACCGGGACTAGCGGGGAGGTGCAGTACTTC. Translated, it gives CASSPTTGTSGEVQYF.

The chain recombines TRBV4-1 with TRBJ2-5; D unclear. V dropped 0 bases and J dropped 6 bases, with 14 bases sitting between them. The germline V gene has CDR1 MGHRA and CDR2 YSYEKL. CDR3 length: 15 amino acids. As DNA, the CDR3 is TGCGCCAGCAGCCAAGAGGGTCTAGTCGGAAAGACCCAGTACTTC. Translated, it gives CASSQEGLVGKTQYF.

This clone was picked up a small number of times. This rearrangement joins TRBV11-3 to TRBJ2-3; no firm D call. The length of the CDR3 is 14 residues. Germline-derived CDR1 and CDR2 are SGHNT and YENEEA. V was clipped by 0 bases and J by 0 bases, with 4 bases between them. The CDR3 DNA sequence: TGTGCCAGCAGCTTAGATCTTAGCACAGATACGCAGTATTTT. Encoded protein: CASSLDLSTDTQYF. Together with reference TRBV11-3 and TRBJ2-3, the CDR3 gives the full variable domain: EAGVVQSPRYKIIEKKQPVAFWCNPISGHNTLYWYLQNLGQGPELLIRYENEEAVDDSQLPKDRFSAERLKGVDSTLKIQPAELGDSAVYLCASSLDLSTDTQYFGPGTRLTVL.

This chain connects TRBV28 to TRBJ1-2, with 7 bases lining up with TRBD1. Germline V lookup: CDR1 MDHEN, CDR2 SYDVKM. The CDR3 has 14 residues. V was clipped by 5 bases and J by 2 bases; unmatched bases: 5. The CDR3, as DNA: TGTGCCAGCAGTGGGACAGCCACCAACTATGGCTACACCTTC. Protein product: CASSGTATNYGYTF.